This passage covers 23 T cell receptor beta chains from one sample sequenced in a study of T-cell reconstitution after alpha-beta-depleted transplantation in children. Researchers prepared the TCRbeta library using unique molecular identifiers, the study reports. Via MiXCR, TCRdb re-called the PCR reads, giving one row per CDR3 protein. This sample yields about 870,000 distinct CDR3 sequences, of which around 17% are seen a single time; roughly 4.8% belongs to the top ten. Sample: PBMCs, mostly from graft donor cells, taken 360 days after TCRalphabeta/CD19-depleted stem cell transplant. The receptors shown here come from a male patient between 10 and 17 years old who had a stem cell transplant for acute lymphoblastic leukemia, so the T cells may come from the graft donor.

The J gene is TRBJ2-5, the V gene TRBV7-2; D might be TRBD2 (6 bases). The CDR3 is 16 amino acids. The germline gives CDR1 SGHTA, CDR2 FQGNSA. Trimming cost V 3 bases and J 0 bases, with 14 bases left between them. The CDR3: CASSFRDSWYQETQYF. The CDR3 nucleotides read TGTGCCAGCAGCTTTCGGGACTCCTGGTACCAAGAGACCCAGTACTTC. The complete variable domain, with remaining parts taken from reference TRBV7-2 and TRBJ2-5, reads GAGVSQSPSNKVTEKGKDVELRCDPISGHTALYWYRQSLGQGLEFLIYFQGNSAPDKSGLPSDRFSAERTGGSVSTLTIQRTQQEDSAVYLCASSFRDSWYQETQYFGPGTRLLVL.

V is TRBV27 and J is TRBJ2-2, with 12 bases matching TRBD1. Per the germline V gene, CDR1 is MNHEY and CDR2 is SMNVEV (reference sequence). This CDR3 contains 18 residues. Losses at the gene ends were 7 bases for V and 1 base for J; bases not matched to a gene: 10. The CDR3 DNA reads as TGTGCCAGCACCGCCGGGACAGGGGGCGCCGGGAACACCGGGGAGCTGTTTTTT. Its protein is CASTAGTGGAGNTGELFF.

This clonotype showed up just a few times. The chain employs TRBV5-6 and TRBJ1-2, with D maybe TRBD1 (5 bases). There are 20 residues in the CDR3. Trimming cost V 0 bases and J 6 bases, with 30 bases left between them. Germline V lookup: CDR1 SGHDT, CDR2 YYEEEE. CDR3 sequence (DNA): TGTGCCAGCAGCTTGGACAGGAGTTATTGGATATGCTGGTTGTGGCATGGCTACACCTTC. Protein: CASSLDRSYWICWLWHGYTF.

This clonotype was detected a few times. This chain connects TRBV4-1 to TRBJ2-7; tentative D call: TRBD2 (6 bases). Germline V gene data show CDR1 as MGHRA and CDR2 as YSYEKL. V lost 5 bases and J 2 bases, leaving 28 bases between the germline ends. The CDR3 consists of 19 residues. Written as DNA, the CDR3 is TGCGCCAGCAGCTCCCCCCGGAAGGGCACTAGCCTCCTGGCCTACGAGCAGTACTTC. It specifies CASSSPRKGTSLLAYEQYF.

Only a few counts were recorded for this clonotype. The rearrangement links TRBV20-1 to TRBJ2-1, with D tentatively TRBD2 (6 bases). CDR1 DFQATT and CDR2 SNEGSKA come from the germline V gene (reference sequence). V shed 6 bases and J shed 8 bases, with 11 bases lying between them. CDR3 length: 11 residues. The CDR3, as DNA: TGCAGTGCCAGGTCGGGGGATGAGCAGTTCTTC. Translation gives CSARSGDEQFF.

This clonotype was counted only a few times. The J gene is TRBJ2-1, the V gene TRBV5-1; 10 bases map to TRBD2. Germline values: CDR1 SGHRS, CDR2 YFSETQ. The CDR3 runs to 14 residues. J lost 6 bases, V lost 7 bases, and 7 bases had no gene match. In DNA, the CDR3 is TGCGCCAGCGGGATAGCGGGAGGAGGCAATGAGCAGTTCTTC. Encoded protein: CASGIAGGGNEQFF.

This clonotype was observed many times. The rearrangement joins TRBV19 to TRBJ1-1; a weak D match, TRBD1 (6 bases). CDR3 size: 13 residues. The germline gives CDR1 LNHDA, CDR2 SQIVND (reference sequence). The V end lost 2 bases, the J end lost 4 bases, and 8 bases lay between the germline ends. The DNA of the CDR3 is TGTGCCAGTAGTATATTAGGGGGCACTGAAGCTTTCTTT. Its translation: CASSILGGTEAFF.

This clonotype was counted a few times. This chain links TRBV12-3 or TRBV12-4 with TRBJ2-3; perhaps TRBD2 as D (5 bases). Trimming stripped 6 bases from V and 0 bases from J, with 13 bases between. The CDR3 extends over 15 amino acids. The CDR3 coding sequence is TGTGCCAGCAGGAAACGTCCGGGAAGCACAGATACGCAGTATTTT. It is translated as CASRKRPGSTDTQYF.

The chain is built from TRBV7-9 and TRBJ1-1; D is undetermined. The CDR3 has 18 residues. Trimming shortened V by 2 bases and J by 5 bases, and 24 bases separated the two germline ends. Looked up from germline, CDR1 is SEHNR and CDR2 is FQNEAQ (reference sequence). In nucleotides, the CDR3 is TGTGCCAGCAGCTTATTTCGCGGCCAGACCCCTCAACGGACTGAAGCTTTCTTT. This sequence encodes CASSLFRGQTPQRTEAFF. Based on the CDR3 plus reference TRBV7-9 and TRBJ1-1, the full variable domain is DTGVSQNPRHKITKRGQNVTFRCDPISEHNRLYWYRQTLGQGPEFLTYFQNEAQLEKSRLLSDRFSAERPKGSFSTLEIQRTEQGDSAMYLCASSLFRGQTPQRTEAFFGQGTRLTVV.

The chain couples TRBV4-1 to TRBJ1-1, with D uncertain. CDR1 MGHRA and CDR2 YSYEKL come from the germline V gene. V was pared by 6 bases and J by 0 bases, with 14 bases between. The CDR3 extends over 15 amino acids. This chain's CDR3 is CASSSLVLLNTEAFF. CDR3 DNA: TGCGCCAGCAGTTCTTTGGTTCTCCTGAACACTGAAGCTTTCTTT.

The V call is TRBV25-1, the J call TRBJ2-1; 14 nucleotides align to TRBD2. This CDR3 region has 20 residues. Germline V gene data show CDR1 as MGHDK and CDR2 as SYGVNS. Losses at the gene ends were 5 bases for V and 2 bases for J; bases not matched to a gene: 14. Written as DNA, the CDR3 is TGTGCCAGCAGTACGCTGACTAGCGGGAGGGGCCCTGGGACCTACAATGAGCAGTTCTTC. It specifies CASSTLTSGRGPGTYNEQFF.

The chain combines TRBV3-1 with TRBJ2-5; D is uncertain. There are 12 residues in the CDR3. Germline V gene data show CDR1 as LGHDT and CDR2 as YNNKEL (reference sequence). V lost 1 base and J 7 bases, leaving 7 bases between the germline ends. CDR3 region: CASSQVRRTQYF. CDR3 coding DNA: TGTGCCAGCAGCCAAGTAAGGCGGACCCAGTACTTC.

The chain recombines TRBV5-1 with TRBJ2-5, with TRBD2 matching over 10 bases. The length of the CDR3 is 18 residues. Looked up from germline, CDR1 is SGHRS and CDR2 is YFSETQ. Germline trimming cut 0 bases from V and 6 bases from J; bases unmatched to any gene: 14. CDR3 residues: CASSLEALAGLMIKTQYF. CDR3 bases: TGCGCCAGCAGCTTGGAGGCACTAGCGGGATTAATGATAAAGACCCAGTACTTC.

V and J are TRBV7-2 and TRBJ2-7, with 9 bases identical to TRBD1. Trimming took 0 bases from V and 1 from J; bases not matched to a gene: 16. The CDR3 spans 20 residues. Germline-derived CDR1 and CDR2 are SGHTA and FQGNSA. CDR3 in amino acids: CASSLALGAADRGSSYEQYF. CDR3 in DNA: TGTGCCAGCAGCTTAGCCCTTGGAGCAGCAGACAGGGGGTCTTCCTACGAGCAGTACTTC.

The rearrangement links TRBV3-1 to TRBJ2-1; 12 positions match TRBD2. Per the germline V gene, CDR1 is LGHDT and CDR2 is YNNKEL (reference sequence). The junction had 9 bases not matched to a gene; V was cut back by 1 base and J by 8 bases. The CDR3 runs 17 residues. The CDR3 is CASSQGLAGGQWHEQFF. CDR3 sequence (DNA): TGTGCCAGCAGCCAAGGGCTAGCGGGAGGGCAGTGGCATGAGCAGTTCTTC.

This clonotype turned up a few times. The chain has TRBV6-1 and TRBJ1-5; D gene unclear. The CDR3 extends over 13 amino acids. Trimming removed 4 bases from V and 5 bases from J, with 9 bases in between. CDR1 is MNHNS, CDR2 SASEGT, per germline. In DNA, the CDR3 is TGTGCCAGCAGTGGGAAGGGAGATCAGCCCCAGCATTTT. As protein: CASSGKGDQPQHF.

This clonotype was counted many times. V and J are TRBV5-1 and TRBJ1-1; 7 positions match TRBD1. Germline trimming cut 0 bases from V and 4 bases from J; bases unmatched to any gene: 3. Germline values: CDR1 SGHRS, CDR2 YFSETQ. There are 14 residues in the CDR3. CDR3 region: CASSLEAGGTEAFF. CDR3 bases: TGCGCCAGCAGCTTGGAGGCAGGGGGCACTGAAGCTTTCTTT. The variable domain in full, completed from reference TRBV5-1 and TRBJ1-1, reads KAGVTQTPRYLIKTRGQQVTLSCSPISGHRSVSWYQQTPGQGLQFLFEYFSETQRNKGNFPGRFSGRQFSNSRSEMNVSTLELGDSALYLCASSLEAGGTEAFFGQGTRLTVV.

The V gene is TRBV7-8, the J gene TRBJ2-1; 13 bases line up with TRBD2. Trimming at V came to 3 bases and at J to 2 bases, leaving 4 bases not matched to a gene. CDR3 length: 17 residues. Per germline, CDR1 SGHVS and CDR2 FQNEAQ. This CDR3 is CASSFWTSGSPYNEQFF. CDR3 sequence (DNA): TGTGCCAGCAGCTTTTGGACTAGCGGGAGTCCCTACAATGAGCAGTTCTTC.

This clonotype was picked up a small number of times. The genes are TRBV19 and TRBJ2-7, with TRBD1 identical over 10 bases. The ends lost 5 bases at V and 3 bases at J; junction bases unmatched: 4. The CDR3 extends over 14 amino acids. Germline CDR1 and CDR2: LNHDA and SQIVND (reference sequence). The CDR3, as DNA: TGTGCCAGTAGTGACGGGACAGGGGACTACGAGCAGTACTTC. It encodes CASSDGTGDYEQYF.

V usage is TRBV5-1 and J usage is TRBJ1-1; D ambiguous. The CDR3 sequence is 16 residues long. Deletions cut 0 bases from V and 5 bases from J, with 17 bases between. From germline, CDR1 is SGHRS and CDR2 YFSETQ. CDR3 region: CASSLARWQLETEAFF. The DNA for the CDR3 is TGCGCCAGCAGCTTGGCCCGGTGGCAATTGGAAACTGAAGCTTTCTTT.

The rearrangement joins TRBV5-1 to TRBJ2-1, with D perhaps matching TRBD2 (5 bases). The CDR3 covers 15 residues. The germline V gene encodes CDR1 SGHRS and CDR2 YFSETQ. Deletions cut 1 base from V and 9 bases from J, with 17 bases between. Written as DNA, the CDR3 is TGCGCCAGCAGCTTGTATAGCGAGTTGGCGGGTGAGCAGTTCTTC. Translation: CASSLYSELAGEQFF.

This clonotype appeared a few times. This sequence joins TRBV4-1 and TRBJ2-7, with TRBD2 identical over 12 bases. J was trimmed by 3 bases and V by 1 base; bases with no gene match: 7. Looked up from germline, CDR1 is MGHRA and CDR2 is YSYEKL. The CDR3 contains 17 residues. The CDR3 nucleotides read TGCGCCAGCAGCCAAGTATATAGGACTAGCGGGGACTACGAGCAGTACTTC. This encodes CASSQVYRTSGDYEQYF.

This clonotype was observed many times. This rearrangement joins TRBV6-5 to TRBJ2-1, with 11 bases fitting TRBD2. Looked up from germline, CDR1 is MNHEY and CDR2 is SVGAGI. CDR3 length equals 17 residues. Unmatched junction bases numbered 7, after V lost 4 bases and J lost 2 bases. CDR3 sequence reads: CASSSRTSGPPYNEQFF. The CDR3 region has the DNA TGTGCCAGCAGTTCCCGGACTAGCGGGCCACCCTACAATGAGCAGTTCTTC.